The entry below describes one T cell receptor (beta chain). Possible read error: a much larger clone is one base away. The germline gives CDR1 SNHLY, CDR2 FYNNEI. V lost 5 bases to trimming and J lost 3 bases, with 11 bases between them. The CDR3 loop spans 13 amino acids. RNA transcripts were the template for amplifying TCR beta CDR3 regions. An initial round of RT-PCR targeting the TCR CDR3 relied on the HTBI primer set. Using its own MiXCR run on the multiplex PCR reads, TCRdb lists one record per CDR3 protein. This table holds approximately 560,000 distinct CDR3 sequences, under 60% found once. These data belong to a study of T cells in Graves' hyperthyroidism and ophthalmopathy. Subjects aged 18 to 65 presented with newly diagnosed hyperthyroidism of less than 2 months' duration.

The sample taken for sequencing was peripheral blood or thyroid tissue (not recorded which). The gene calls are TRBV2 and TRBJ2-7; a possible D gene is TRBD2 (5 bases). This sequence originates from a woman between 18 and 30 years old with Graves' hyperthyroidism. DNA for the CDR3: TGTGCCAGCAGTTTCCGGGATTGCTACGAGCAGTACTTC. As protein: CASSFRDCYEQYF.